This T cell receptor beta chain was sequenced in a study of CD8 T cells in Susac syndrome. About the study: Patients with Susac syndrome were, at the time of blood collection, therapy-naive, maintained on corticosteroids, or maintained on intravenous immunoglobulin alone. Study results and caveats: The study conceded that relatively few individuals underwent its TCR sequencing and HLA analysis.

cDNA came from approximately 0.5 to 1 ug RNA primed by random hexamers. An immunoSEQ multiplex PCR amplified TCR beta CDR3 over 54 Vbeta and 13 Jbeta. TCRdb ran MiXCR on the immunoSEQ multiplex PCR reads and lists one entry per CDR3 protein. The table records 200,000 to 300,000 distinct CDR3 sequences, 90% to 96% of them present only once. Per the germline V gene, CDR1 is MGHDK and CDR2 is SYGVNS. The CDR3 has 13 residues. Points on this clonotype: Its target is unknown.

Sequencing of TCR beta was undertaken in CD8+ and CD4+ T cells derived from blood. Material for sequencing was CD4+ T cells from PBMCs. This clonotype was obtained from a human donor with Susac syndrome. This sequence joins TRBV25-1 and TRBJ2-3; TRBD1 aligns across 8 bases. This chain's CDR3 is CAYRGSNTDTQYF. CDR3 nucleotides: TGTGCATACAGGGGGTCGAACACAGATACGCAGTATTTT.